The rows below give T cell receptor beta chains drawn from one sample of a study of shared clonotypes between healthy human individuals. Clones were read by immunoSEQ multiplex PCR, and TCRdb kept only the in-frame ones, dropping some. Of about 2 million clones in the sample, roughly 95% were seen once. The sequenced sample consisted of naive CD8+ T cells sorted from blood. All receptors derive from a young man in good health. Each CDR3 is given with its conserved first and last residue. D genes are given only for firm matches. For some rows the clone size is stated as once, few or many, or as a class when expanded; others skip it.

CDR3 DNA: TGTGCCAGCAGCTTAGGGGGTGGTTCCTACGAGCAGTACTTC
CDR3 protein: CASSLGGGSYEQYF
clone size: .
J gene: TRBJ2-7
V gene: TRBV7-3
D gene: .

CDR3 DNA: TGTGCCAGCAGCGTAGCCTCTCAGGGGATCTACGAGCAGTACTTC
CDR3 protein: CASSVASQGIYEQYF
clone size: .
J gene: TRBJ2-7
V gene: TRBV9
D gene: .

CDR3 DNA: TGTGCCAGCAGCTCTCCGGACGGGTTCGACGAGCAGTACTTC
CDR3 protein: CASSSPDGFDEQYF
clone size: .
J gene: TRBJ2-7
V gene: TRBV5-6
D gene: .

CDR3 DNA: TGTGCCAGCAAGCCCCGGCGACAGCCATTGAACACTGAAGCTTTCTTT
CDR3 protein: CASKPRRQPLNTEAFF
clone size: once
J gene: TRBJ1-1
V gene: TRBV2
D gene: .

CDR3 DNA: TGCGCCAGCAGCTTGGGGGGACAGTTCACTGAAGCTTTCTTT
CDR3 protein: CASSLGGQFTEAFF
clone size: .
J gene: TRBJ1-1
V gene: TRBV5-1
D gene: TRBD1

CDR3 DNA: TGCGCCAGCAGCTTAGCCCCGGAGGGCTACGAGCAGTACTTC
CDR3 protein: CASSLAPEGYEQYF
clone size: .
J gene: TRBJ2-7
V gene: TRBV4-1
D gene: .

CDR3 DNA: TGTGCCAGCAGTTTTCCCACCTACGCAGGGGGGGACACCGGGGAGCTGTTTTTT
CDR3 protein: CASSFPTYAGGDTGELFF
clone size: .
J gene: TRBJ2-2
V gene: TRBV11-2
D gene: .

CDR3 DNA: TGTGCCAGCAGCTTTAGCACGGAGGACTATGGCTACACCTTC
CDR3 protein: CASSFSTEDYGYTF
clone size: .
J gene: TRBJ1-2
V gene: TRBV7-9
D gene: .

CDR3 DNA: TGTGCCAGCAGCTCGGGACAGGGCGACGAGCAGTACTTC
CDR3 protein: CASSSGQGDEQYF
clone size: .
J gene: TRBJ2-7
V gene: TRBV11-3
D gene: TRBD1

CDR3 DNA: TGTGCCAGCAGCACCCCCGGGACAGGGGTGTTAGAGACCCAGTACTTC
CDR3 protein: CASSTPGTGVLETQYF
clone size: .
J gene: TRBJ2-5
V gene: TRBV5-4
D gene: TRBD1

CDR3 DNA: TGTGCCAGCAGTTACGCTAGCTACAATGAGCAGTTCTTC
CDR3 protein: CASSYASYNEQFF
clone size: .
J gene: TRBJ2-1
V gene: TRBV6-6
D gene: .

CDR3 DNA: TGTGCCAGCAGTTACGGGGGGGACTCCTACAATGAGCAGTTCTTC
CDR3 protein: CASSYGGDSYNEQFF
clone size: .
J gene: TRBJ2-1
V gene: TRBV6-6
D gene: TRBD2

CDR3 DNA: TGTGCCAGCAGCTTGGGTCGGGACTACGAGCAGTACTTC
CDR3 protein: CASSLGRDYEQYF
clone size: .
J gene: TRBJ2-7
V gene: TRBV7-6
D gene: .

CDR3 DNA: TGCGCCAGCAGTGAGTGGGATTCCTACGAGCAGTACTTC
CDR3 protein: CASSEWDSYEQYF
clone size: .
J gene: TRBJ2-7
V gene: TRBV10-2
D gene: .

CDR3 DNA: TGTGCCAGCACTCCCGAGTATCCGGAGGTGGACGGGGGGCTGTTTTTT
CDR3 protein: CASTPEYPEVDGGLFF
clone size: .
J gene: TRBJ2-2
V gene: TRBV6-6
D gene: .

CDR3 DNA: TGTGCCAGCAGCCCCCCAATTTCAGGGGTGAACACCGGGGAGCTGTTTTTT
CDR3 protein: CASSPPISGVNTGELFF
clone size: .
J gene: TRBJ2-2
V gene: TRBV7-9
D gene: .

CDR3 DNA: TGTGCCAGTGCGTCGGACAGGGAAGGGTGGGAGCAGTACTTC
CDR3 protein: CASASDREGWEQYF
clone size: .
J gene: TRBJ2-7
V gene: TRBV19
D gene: TRBD1

CDR3 DNA: TGTGCCAGCAGAGATAGCGGAACCAATGAGCAGTTCTTC
CDR3 protein: CASRDSGTNEQFF
clone size: once
J gene: TRBJ2-1
V gene: TRBV6-1
D gene: .

CDR3 DNA: TGTGCCAGCAGTTCGTACAGGGGGGTCTACGAGCAGTACTTC
CDR3 protein: CASSSYRGVYEQYF
clone size: .
J gene: TRBJ2-7
V gene: TRBV27
D gene: TRBD1

CDR3 DNA: TGTGCCAGCAGGGAAGGGTTCGGCGACACTGAAGCTTTCTTT
CDR3 protein: CASREGFGDTEAFF
clone size: .
J gene: TRBJ1-1
V gene: TRBV2
D gene: .

CDR3 DNA: TGTGCCAGCAGCGTTTTTACGGGGATGGATACGCAGTATTTT
CDR3 protein: CASSVFTGMDTQYF
clone size: .
J gene: TRBJ2-3
V gene: TRBV11-2
D gene: .

CDR3 DNA: TGTGCCAGCAGTTTAGTCGGGGGGCAAGATACGCAGTATTTT
CDR3 protein: CASSLVGGQDTQYF
clone size: .
J gene: TRBJ2-3
V gene: TRBV27
D gene: .

CDR3 DNA: TGTGCCAGCAGTTCCCCTCTAGCGGGAGTGGACAATGAGCAGTTCTTC
CDR3 protein: CASSSPLAGVDNEQFF
clone size: .
J gene: TRBJ2-1
V gene: TRBV2
D gene: TRBD2

CDR3 DNA: TGTGCTAGCAGCCCCTCCCTGGGCAGGGCCCACGAGCAGTACTTC
CDR3 protein: CASSPSLGRAHEQYF
clone size: .
J gene: TRBJ2-7
V gene: TRBV7-7
D gene: .

CDR3 DNA: TGTGCCAGCAGTTATCGGACTAGCGGGGCTTTTTACGAGCAGTACTTC
CDR3 protein: CASSYRTSGAFYEQYF
clone size: .
J gene: TRBJ2-7
V gene: TRBV6-5
D gene: TRBD2

CDR3 DNA: TGTGCCAGCAGCAAAGGAAGGGCAGGGGCCCTTAGCAATCAGCCCCAGCATTTT
CDR3 protein: CASSKGRAGALSNQPQHF
clone size: .
J gene: TRBJ1-5
V gene: TRBV21-1
D gene: .

CDR3 DNA: TGCGCCAGCAGTGAGACTGACCGACTAGCGATGAGCACAGATACGCAGTATTTT
CDR3 protein: CASSETDRLAMSTDTQYF
clone size: .
J gene: TRBJ2-3
V gene: TRBV10-1
D gene: TRBD2

CDR3 DNA: TGTGCCAGCAGCTTAGTACTGGGAGCGGGATACAATGAGCAGTTCTTC
CDR3 protein: CASSLVLGAGYNEQFF
clone size: .
J gene: TRBJ2-1
V gene: TRBV11-2
D gene: TRBD2

CDR3 DNA: TGTGCCAGCAGCTTGGTCCCCGGCTACGAGCAGTACTTC
CDR3 protein: CASSLVPGYEQYF
clone size: once
J gene: TRBJ2-7
V gene: TRBV7-3
D gene: .

CDR3 DNA: TGTGCCAGCAGTGAATCCCGGGGGACCCTACACAATGAGCAGTTCTTC
CDR3 protein: CASSESRGTLHNEQFF
clone size: .
J gene: TRBJ2-1
V gene: TRBV25-1
D gene: .

CDR3 DNA: TGTGCCATCAGTGAGTCGGGCGGGGACCTTAATCAGCCCCAGCATTTT
CDR3 protein: CAISESGGDLNQPQHF
clone size: .
J gene: TRBJ1-5
V gene: TRBV10-3
D gene: .

CDR3 DNA: TGTGCCAGCAGCTTAGGTCCAGAGAATAGCAATCAGCCCCAGCATTTT
CDR3 protein: CASSLGPENSNQPQHF
clone size: .
J gene: TRBJ1-5
V gene: TRBV11-2
D gene: .

CDR3 DNA: TGTGCCTGGAGTGGGAGTGGGAATACGCAGTATTTT
CDR3 protein: CAWSGSGNTQYF
clone size: .
J gene: TRBJ2-3
V gene: TRBV30
D gene: .

CDR3 DNA: TGTGCCAGCAGTCACGACGTGGCGGGCGGGGAGCTGTTTTTT
CDR3 protein: CASSHDVAGGELFF
clone size: .
J gene: TRBJ2-2
V gene: TRBV11-3
D gene: .

CDR3 DNA: TGCGCCAGCAGCCTTGACAGTTCAGAGACCCAGTACTTC
CDR3 protein: CASSLDSSETQYF
clone size: .
J gene: TRBJ2-5
V gene: TRBV4-3
D gene: .